This is a list of T cell receptor beta chains from one sample in a study of blood T cell repertoires in COVID-19. Clones were sequenced by immunoSEQ multiplex PCR, and TCRdb holds only the in-frame ones, with some missing. This sample has 300,000 to 450,000 clones, with approximately 87% found just once. Sequencing was performed on PBMCs or T cells enriched from blood (not recorded which). The receptors were sampled from a man younger than 45 who had recovered from COVID-19. Each CDR3 is given with its conserved first and last residue. The order of the fields is D gene, V gene, J gene, clone size, CDR3 protein, CDR3 DNA. The D gene is left open where the match is weak. Some rows have no size entry. The others give once, few or many, or a class for an expanded clone.

D gene: NA
V gene: TRBV5-1
J gene: TRBJ1-1
clone size: NA
CDR3 protein: CASGTTNTEAFF
CDR3 DNA: TGCGCCAGCGGTACTACCAACACTGAAGCTTTCTTT

D gene: NA
V gene: TRBV7-9
J gene: TRBJ2-5
clone size: NA
CDR3 protein: CASSYKETQYF
CDR3 DNA: TGTGCCAGCAGCTATAAAGAGACCCAGTACTTC

D gene: TRBD1
V gene: TRBV24-1
J gene: TRBJ2-3
clone size: NA
CDR3 protein: CATMDRSTDTQYF
CDR3 DNA: TGTGCCACCATGGACAGGAGCACAGATACGCAGTATTTT

D gene: TRBD2
V gene: TRBV4-3
J gene: TRBJ2-3
clone size: NA
CDR3 protein: CASSQGTSAGDTQYF
CDR3 DNA: TGCGCCAGCAGCCAGGGGACTAGCGCTGGAGATACGCAGTATTTT

D gene: TRBD1
V gene: TRBV5-1
J gene: TRBJ2-5
clone size: NA
CDR3 protein: CASSARQGYQETQYF
CDR3 DNA: TGCGCCAGCAGCGCAAGACAGGGCTATCAAGAGACCCAGTACTTC

D gene: NA
V gene: TRBV19
J gene: TRBJ1-6
clone size: NA
CDR3 protein: CASTQFPQQGANSPLHF
CDR3 DNA: TGTGCCAGTACCCAGTTCCCCCAACAAGGGGCTAATTCACCCCTCCACTTT

D gene: TRBD1
V gene: TRBV10-3
J gene: TRBJ2-7
clone size: NA
CDR3 protein: CAIRDRSSYEQYF
CDR3 DNA: TGTGCCATCCGGGACAGGAGCTCCTACGAGCAGTACTTC

D gene: NA
V gene: TRBV2
J gene: TRBJ2-1
clone size: NA
CDR3 protein: CASTPGYAYNEQFF
CDR3 DNA: TGTGCCAGCACCCCCGGGTACGCCTACAATGAGCAGTTCTTC

D gene: TRBD1
V gene: TRBV7-6
J gene: TRBJ1-4
clone size: once
CDR3 protein: CASSSMFTGAGEKLFF
CDR3 DNA: TGTGCCAGCAGCTCGATGTTTACAGGGGCAGGCGAAAAACTGTTTTTT

D gene: TRBD2
V gene: TRBV11-2
J gene: TRBJ2-5
clone size: NA
CDR3 protein: CASSSGLAGEFGTQYF
CDR3 DNA: TGTGCCAGCAGCTCGGGACTAGCGGGGGAGTTCGGGACCCAGTACTTC

D gene: TRBD2
V gene: TRBV25-1
J gene: TRBJ2-3
clone size: NA
CDR3 protein: CASSEKLRTSGTDTQYF
CDR3 DNA: TGTGCCAGCAGTGAAAAGTTACGGACTAGCGGCACAGATACGCAGTATTTT

D gene: NA
V gene: TRBV4-1
J gene: TRBJ1-1
clone size: NA
CDR3 protein: CASSQGLLRDTYF
CDR3 DNA: TGCGCCAGCAGCCAAGGCCTATTGAGGGACACTTACTTT

D gene: TRBD1
V gene: TRBV6-2/TRBV6-3
J gene: TRBJ1-2
clone size: NA
CDR3 protein: CASSPRDRGGYTF
CDR3 DNA: TGTGCCAGCAGTCCGAGGGACAGGGGCGGCTACACCTTC

D gene: NA
V gene: TRBV11-2
J gene: TRBJ1-2
clone size: NA
CDR3 protein: CASSGNQGRNYGYTF
CDR3 DNA: TGTGCCAGCAGCGGAAATCAGGGCCGTAACTATGGCTACACCTTC

D gene: NA
V gene: TRBV15
J gene: TRBJ1-2
clone size: once
CDR3 protein: CATSRGDSGGYGYTF
CDR3 DNA: TGTGCCACCAGCAGAGGCGACTCTGGCGGCTATGGCTACACCTTC

D gene: NA
V gene: TRBV7-9
J gene: TRBJ1-2
clone size: NA
CDR3 protein: CASSLEGSVYGYTF
CDR3 DNA: TGTGCCAGCAGCTTAGAGGGGTCGGTCTATGGCTACACCTTC

D gene: TRBD1
V gene: TRBV14
J gene: TRBJ2-7
clone size: NA
CDR3 protein: CASSQGQGYEQYF
CDR3 DNA: TGTGCCAGCAGCCAAGGACAGGGGTACGAGCAGTACTTC

D gene: NA
V gene: TRBV19
J gene: TRBJ2-1
clone size: few
CDR3 protein: CATWGLEGSNEQFF
CDR3 DNA: TGTGCCACCTGGGGGCTAGAAGGGTCCAATGAGCAGTTCTTC

D gene: NA
V gene: TRBV6-6
J gene: TRBJ1-4
clone size: NA
CDR3 protein: CASSYSAGAGDEKLFF
CDR3 DNA: TGTGCCAGCAGTTACTCTGCAGGGGCCGGGGATGAAAAACTGTTTTTT

D gene: TRBD1
V gene: TRBV5-1
J gene: TRBJ1-6
clone size: NA
CDR3 protein: CASSPRTGLGSPLHF
CDR3 DNA: TGCGCCAGCAGCCCACGGACAGGGCTGGGTTCACCCCTCCACTTT

D gene: TRBD1
V gene: TRBV12-3/TRBV12-4
J gene: TRBJ1-1
clone size: NA
CDR3 protein: CASSSTGVRPQF
CDR3 DNA: TGTGCCAGCAGCTCGACAGGGGTGAGGCCCCAATTT

D gene: TRBD2
V gene: TRBV11-2
J gene: TRBJ2-1
clone size: NA
CDR3 protein: CASSKPSGGYEQFF
CDR3 DNA: TGTGCCAGCAGCAAACCGAGCGGGGGCTATGAGCAGTTCTTC

D gene: TRBD1
V gene: TRBV6-5
J gene: TRBJ1-2
clone size: NA
CDR3 protein: CASSSFQTGHGYTF
CDR3 DNA: TGTGCCAGCAGTTCGTTTCAGACAGGGCATGGCTACACCTTC

D gene: TRBD2
V gene: TRBV19
J gene: TRBJ2-3
clone size: NA
CDR3 protein: CASRYGTSGGTDTQYF
CDR3 DNA: TGTGCCAGTAGATACGGGACTAGCGGGGGCACAGATACGCAGTATTTT

D gene: TRBD1
V gene: TRBV5-1
J gene: TRBJ1-6
clone size: NA
CDR3 protein: CASSLATGAGSPLHF
CDR3 DNA: TGCGCCAGCAGCTTGGCCACAGGGGCCGGGTCACCCCTCCACTTT

D gene: NA
V gene: TRBV19
J gene: TRBJ1-1
clone size: NA
CDR3 protein: CASSIGLEAFF
CDR3 DNA: TGTGCCAGTAGTATCGGGTTGGAAGCTTTCTTT

D gene: NA
V gene: TRBV28
J gene: TRBJ2-7
clone size: NA
CDR3 protein: CASSSPTGFISYEQYF
CDR3 DNA: TGTGCCAGCAGTTCCCCGACAGGTTTCATCTCCTACGAGCAGTACTTC

D gene: NA
V gene: TRBV5-4
J gene: TRBJ2-5
clone size: NA
CDR3 protein: CASSLGAGVQETQYF
CDR3 DNA: TGTGCCAGCAGCTTGGGGGCAGGGGTGCAAGAGACCCAGTACTTC

D gene: TRBD2
V gene: TRBV7-9
J gene: TRBJ2-5
clone size: NA
CDR3 protein: CASSLAVAGGQETQYF
CDR3 DNA: TGTGCCAGCAGCTTAGCGGTAGCGGGGGGGCAAGAGACCCAGTACTTC

D gene: TRBD2
V gene: TRBV18
J gene: TRBJ2-5
clone size: NA
CDR3 protein: CASSPEAAGGSETQYF
CDR3 DNA: TGTGCCAGCTCACCAGAGGCGGCGGGGGGCTCCGAGACCCAGTACTTC

D gene: NA
V gene: TRBV7-9
J gene: TRBJ2-1
clone size: NA
CDR3 protein: CASSLARAPRYNEQFF
CDR3 DNA: TGTGCCAGCAGCTTAGCGAGGGCCCCCCGCTACAATGAGCAGTTCTTC